The present entry profiles one T cell receptor beta chain with its context. The antigen is not known. Unfractionated whole blood yielded total RNA, and T cells were not sorted. This record comes from a study of monozygotic twins with inflammatory bowel disease. Whole-study findings and limits: Healthy twins showed more clonotype sharing with others than IBD patients, especially patients with disease activity. IBD patients displayed reduced TCRbeta diversity (inverse Simpson) when set against healthy co-twins. Between concordant and discordant twins, repertoire similarity failed to differ, a result that limited power may explain.

From its re-call of the 5' RACE reads, TCRdb lists each CDR3 protein once, without DNA. This sample's clone table lists around 380,000 distinct CDR3 sequences. Sequencing used blood. The source of this sequence is a human donor with ulcerative colitis or Crohn's disease, or a healthy co-twin of an affected twin (not recorded which).

The CDR3 loop is CASSWGQVLYNEQFF. This sequence joins TRBV5-1 and TRBJ2-1; TCRdb's D gene call, TRBD1, goes unchecked for lack of DNA. This CDR3 is built from 15 residues. Germline V gives CDR1 SGHRS, CDR2 YFSETQ.